The 20 T cell receptor beta chains below all came from one sample that was sequenced in a study of cytomegalovirus exposure and HLA in healthy donors. It was with 60 Vbeta and 13 Jbeta primers that the PCR ran. Data came from immunoSEQ multiplex PCR; TCRdb stores just in-frame clones and leaves some out. The sample contains some 220,000 clones, over 75% of which appear only once. Sequencing was carried out using PBMCs. These receptors all come from a boy younger than 18 in good health and CMV-seronegative.

V is TRBV11-1 and J is TRBJ1-2; 10 nucleotides match TRBD1. The germline CDR1 and CDR2 sequences are SGHAT and FQDESV (reference sequence). The CDR3 consists of 16 residues. V was clipped by 2 bases and J by 6 bases; unmatched bases: 9. CDR3 loop: CASSLILGQGMDGYTF. The CDR3 DNA reads as TGTGCCAGCAGCTTAATATTGGGACAGGGGATGGATGGCTACACCTTC.

The chain carries TRBV5-1 and TRBJ1-1, with D possibly matching TRBD1 (5 bases). The germline V and J ends were trimmed by 4 bases and 2 bases, with 15 bases remaining between them. Germline-derived CDR1 and CDR2 are SGHRS and YFSETQ. The CDR3 loop spans 15 amino acids. CDR3 DNA: TGCGCCAGCAGCAGTAACAGGCATACTAACACTGAAGCTTTCTTT. Encoded protein: CASSSNRHTNTEAFF.

The genes are TRBV19 and TRBJ2-7, with a possible D match to TRBD1 (5 bases). The germline V and J ends were trimmed by 1 base and 0 bases, with 10 bases remaining between them. This CDR3 has 15 residues. Germline V gene lookup returns CDR1 LNHDA and CDR2 SQIVND (reference sequence). The CDR3 sequence: CASSIASRGSYEQYF. For the CDR3, the DNA is TGTGCCAGTAGTATAGCCTCAAGGGGCTCCTACGAGCAGTACTTC. Combining the CDR3 with reference TRBV19 and TRBJ2-7 gives the whole variable domain DGGITQSPKYLFRKEGQNVTLSCEQNLNHDAMYWYRQDPGQGLRLIYYSQIVNDFQKGDIAEGYSVSREKKESFPLTVTSAQKNPTAFYLCASSIASRGSYEQYFGPGTRLTVT.

The chain carries TRBV10-1 and TRBJ2-6; no clear D gene. Germline CDR1 and CDR2: WNHNN and SYGVQD (reference sequence). The CDR3 runs 15 residues. The V gene lost 3 bases and the J gene lost 5 bases, with 11 bases spanning the gap. Here the CDR3 DNA reads TGCGCCAGCAGTGACCCGGTGGAGTGGGCCAACGTCCTGACTTTC. Translation: CASSDPVEWANVLTF.

The chain employs TRBV18 and TRBJ2-3, with a weak D call TRBD2 (7 bases). Germline loops: CDR1 KGHSH, CDR2 LQKENI. Between the trimmed V and J ends, which lost 2 bases and 2 bases, there was a span of 11 bases. The CDR3 spans 15 residues. Here the CDR3 DNA reads TGTGCCAGCTCACCAAGGGCGGGGGCCACAGATACGCAGTATTTT. Amino acid sequence: CASSPRAGATDTQYF.

The chain uses TRBV19 and TRBJ1-2; no firm D call. V was clipped by 11 bases and J by 4 bases, with 20 bases between them. Germline V lookup: CDR1 LNHDA, CDR2 SQIVND (reference sequence). The CDR3 is 14 residues long. The CDR3 DNA sequence: TGTGCCTCACACGATCGCGGGGTGGGCTATGGCTACACCTTC. Protein: CASHDRGVGYGYTF.

For this clone: The sample contains more than one DNA sequence encoding this CDR3. The chain is built from TRBV5-1 and TRBJ1-1; possibly TRBD1 for D (6 bases). V dropped 5 bases and J dropped 1 base, with 9 bases sitting between them. Germline V gene lookup returns CDR1 SGHRS and CDR2 YFSETQ. CDR3 size: 13 residues. The CDR3 spells CASSLRGNTEAFF. The CDR3 DNA is TGCGCCAGCAGTCTCAGGGGGAACACTGAAGCTTTCTTT.

V gene TRBV7-2 combines with J gene TRBJ2-5; D perhaps matches TRBD2 (6 bases). Trimming removed 5 bases at V and 0 bases at J, with 13 bases between. The CDR3 covers 15 residues. In germline, CDR1 is SGHTA, CDR2 FQGNSA. The CDR3 loop reads CASSTGLPYQETQYF. CDR3 bases: TGTGCCAGCAGCACGGGACTCCCGTACCAAGAGACCCAGTACTTC.

The chain recombines TRBV18 with TRBJ1-5; D may be TRBD1 (5 bases). The CDR3 consists of 15 residues. CDR1 and CDR2 (germline): KGHSH, LQKENI. V lost 3 bases, J lost 0 bases, and 9 bases lay in between. The CDR3 reads CASSPGGDSNQPQHF. CDR3 DNA sequence: TGTGCCAGCTCACCGGGGGGGGATAGCAATCAGCCCCAGCATTTT.

The chain joins TRBV2 to TRBJ1-6; 8 bases match TRBD1. Germline V lookup: CDR1 SNHLY, CDR2 FYNNEI. J was trimmed by 7 bases and V by 4 bases; bases with no gene match: 6. The length of the CDR3 is 15 residues. The CDR3 region has the DNA TGTGCCAGCAGTGTCAGCGACAGGGGCAATTCACCCCTCCACTTT. This codes for CASSVSDRGNSPLHF.

V gene TRBV9 combines with J gene TRBJ2-7; 7 bases fit TRBD2. V dropped 0 bases and J dropped 5; count of bases not matched to a gene: 5. The CDR3 extends over 14 amino acids. The germline V gene encodes CDR1 SGDLS and CDR2 YYNGEE. CDR3 residues: CASSVGGRGHEQYF. The CDR3 coding sequence is TGTGCCAGCAGCGTAGGGGGGAGGGGCCACGAGCAGTACTTC. Filled out from reference TRBV9 and TRBJ2-7, the complete variable domain reads DSGVTQTPKHLITATGQRVTLRCSPRSGDLSVYWYQQSLDQGLQFLIQYYNGEERAKGNILERFSAQQFPDLHSELNLSSLELGDSALYFCASSVGGRGHEQYFGPGTRLTVT.

The chain joins TRBV21-1 to TRBJ2-7; the D call of TRBD2 is as the table states it, not checked on the DNA. TRBV21-1 has pseudogene status. The CDR3 covers 17 residues. The CDR3 reads CASSKLAGGPRLYEQYF. CDR3 DNA: TGTGCCAGCAGCAAACTAGCGGGGGGCCCTAGGCTCTACGAGCAGTACTTC.

The chain recombines TRBV10-3 with TRBJ2-7; TRBD1 matches 7 bases. The CDR3 runs to 14 residues. Germline CDR1 ENHRY, CDR2 SYGVKD. V lost 5 bases and J lost 0; bases outside the gene matches: 4. The CDR3 DNA sequence: TGTGCCATCAGTAACCGGGACAGCTCCTACGAGCAGTACTTC. Protein product: CAISNRDSSYEQYF.

The chain has TRBV30 and TRBJ1-2, with D hard to call. The CDR3 contains 15 residues. The germline V and J ends were trimmed by 2 bases and 6 bases, with 19 bases remaining between them. Germline V gene sequence: CDR1 GTSNPN, CDR2 SVGIG (reference sequence). The CDR3 spells CAWSHTPGNTDGYTF. The CDR3 bases are TGTGCCTGGAGTCATACCCCGGGGAACACGGATGGCTACACCTTC. The variable domain in full, with the rest retrieved from reference TRBV30 and TRBJ1-2, is SQTIHQWPATLVQPVGSPLSLECTVEGTSNPNLYWYRQAAGRGLQLLFYSVGIGQISSEVPQNLSASRPQDRQFILSSKKLLLSDSGFYLCAWSHTPGNTDGYTFGSGTRLTVV.

The rearrangement links TRBV28 to TRBJ2-7, with TRBD1 matching 10 bases. Germline assignment: CDR1 MDHEN and CDR2 SYDVKM. The ends lost 8 bases at V and 5 bases at J; junction bases unmatched: 12. This CDR3 is built from 15 residues. The CDR3 sequence: CASRESGTGAHEQYF. For the CDR3, the DNA is TGTGCCAGCCGAGAATCCGGGACAGGGGCCCACGAGCAGTACTTC.

This rearrangement joins TRBV7-9 to TRBJ1-4; D uncertain. This CDR3 is 11 amino acids long. Deletions cut 7 bases from V and 8 bases from J, with 8 bases between. Germline V CDR1 and CDR2: SEHNR, FQNEAQ (reference sequence). CDR3 DNA: TGTGCCAGCACCGGCGGGGAAAAACTGTTTTTT. This gives the protein CASTGGEKLFF.

The chain joins TRBV13 to TRBJ2-3, with 11 bases identical to TRBD2. The CDR3 totals 17 residues. The germline V gene encodes CDR1 PRHDT and CDR2 FYEKMQ (reference sequence). The junction had 8 bases not matched to a gene; V was cut back by 4 bases and J by 2 bases. The CDR3 bases are TGTGCCAGCAGCTCAAGACTAGCGGGATCTACCACAGATACGCAGTATTTT. Translation gives CASSSRLAGSTTDTQYF.

This rearrangement joins TRBV6-4 to TRBJ1-1, with TRBD1 matching 9 bases. The V gene end was trimmed by 7 bases and the J gene end by 6 bases; junction bases not matched to a gene: 6. This CDR3 has 13 amino acids. The V gene's germline CDR1 is MRHNA and CDR2 SNTAGT. Here the CDR3 DNA reads TGTGCCAGCATGGGGACAGGGACGGCTGAAGCTTTCTTT. Amino acids: CASMGTGTAEAFF.

This clone came up once. This chain connects TRBV13 to TRBJ1-1; 12 bases map to TRBD1. Germline CDR1 and CDR2: PRHDT and FYEKMQ (reference sequence). The CDR3 contains 17 residues. The trim removed 5 bases at V and 3 bases at J, leaving 10 bases unmatched. This CDR3 reads CASSDTGTGGVYTEAFF. The CDR3 nucleotides read TGTGCCAGCAGCGATACCGGGACAGGGGGCGTTTACACTGAAGCTTTCTTT.

The chain employs TRBV19 and TRBJ2-3; TRBD1 matches at 7 bases. The CDR3 spans 16 residues. Germline V gives CDR1 LNHDA, CDR2 SQIVND (reference sequence). V shed 5 bases and J 5 bases; nucleotides not matched to a gene: 13. CDR3 region: CASSSLTGKLIDTQYF. In DNA form, the CDR3 reads TGTGCCAGTAGTTCCCTGACAGGGAAGTTAATAGATACGCAGTATTTT.